This TCR beta chain was observed in a study of T cells in localized non-small cell lung cancer. Study-level results: Uninvolved adjacent lung showed the highest T cell clonality, exceeding tumor. Median detection of top 100 tumor clones in adjacent lung was 57 clones. Heterogeneity within the tumor remains possible, as just one region underwent sequencing.

This clone has a handful of counts. Its target is not known. Only in-frame clones appear in the TCRdb table, and some are missing; sequencing was by immunoSEQ multiplex PCR. The sample holds about 75,000 clones, around 84% seen once. The CDR3 is 15 amino acids. Trimming took 7 bases from V and 4 from J; bases not matched to a gene: 9. The germline V gene encodes CDR1 GTSNPN and CDR2 SVGIG (reference sequence). This chain uses TRBV30 with TRBJ2-2; 10 bases are a match to TRBD2. The origin of this receptor is a female donor at least 60 years old with stage I lung adenocarcinoma. This specimen was peripheral blood, taken before any cancer treatment. CDR3 nucleotides: TGTGCCTCGACGGTAGCGGGAGGTCCCACCGGGGAGCTGTTTTTT. It translates to CASTVAGGPTGELFF.